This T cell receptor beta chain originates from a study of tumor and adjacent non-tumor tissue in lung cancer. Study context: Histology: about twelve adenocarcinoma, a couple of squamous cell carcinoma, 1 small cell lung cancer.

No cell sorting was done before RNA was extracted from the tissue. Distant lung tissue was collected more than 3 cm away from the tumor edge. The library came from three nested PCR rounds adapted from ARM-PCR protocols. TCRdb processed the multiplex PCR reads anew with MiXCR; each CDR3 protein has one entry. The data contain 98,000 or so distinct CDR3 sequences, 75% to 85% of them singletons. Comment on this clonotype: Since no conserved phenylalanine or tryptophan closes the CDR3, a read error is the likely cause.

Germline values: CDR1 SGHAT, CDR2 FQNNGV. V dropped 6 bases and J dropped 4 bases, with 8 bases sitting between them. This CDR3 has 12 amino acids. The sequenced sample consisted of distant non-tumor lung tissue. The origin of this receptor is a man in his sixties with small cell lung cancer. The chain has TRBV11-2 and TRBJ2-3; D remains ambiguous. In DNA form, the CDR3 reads TGTGCCAGCAGATTGACATCAGATACGCAGTATTTA. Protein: CASRLTSDTQYL.